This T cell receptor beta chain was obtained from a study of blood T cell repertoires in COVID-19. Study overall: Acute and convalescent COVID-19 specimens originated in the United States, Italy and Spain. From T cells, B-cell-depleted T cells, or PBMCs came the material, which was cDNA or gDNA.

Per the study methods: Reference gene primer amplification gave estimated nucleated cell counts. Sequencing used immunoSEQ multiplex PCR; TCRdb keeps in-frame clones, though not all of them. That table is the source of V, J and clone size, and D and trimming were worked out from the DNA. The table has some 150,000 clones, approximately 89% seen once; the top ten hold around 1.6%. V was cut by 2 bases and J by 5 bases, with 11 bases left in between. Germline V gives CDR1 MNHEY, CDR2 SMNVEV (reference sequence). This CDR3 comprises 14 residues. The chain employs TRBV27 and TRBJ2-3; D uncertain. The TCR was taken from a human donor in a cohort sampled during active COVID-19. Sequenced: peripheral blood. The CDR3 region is CASSLRFGGDTQYF. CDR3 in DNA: TGTGCCAGCAGTTTAAGGTTCGGCGGAGATACGCAGTATTTT.